This T cell receptor (beta chain) is from a study of cytomegalovirus exposure and HLA in healthy donors. Findings and limits, study-wide: Many donors carried some public TCRs, although rarity characterized most TCR sequences. It emerged from a later analysis that several of the most significant clusters appeared to be linked to common viral pathogens. Confirmation in vitro established that a few CMV-associated chains were specific for CMV antigens. A prior analysis recorded that most TCR beta V segments were productive about 87% or about 30% of the time.

This clone was counted a few times. Its antigen is unidentified. Use of 60 Vbeta and 13 Jbeta primers characterized the PCR. The repertoire was sequenced with immunoSEQ multiplex PCR; TCRdb's copy has only in-frame clones and lacks some. The data show about 91,000 clones, around 64% seen once. The sequenced sample consisted of PBMCs. The sequence was obtained from a human donor in good health.

The CDR3 protein is CASSVPSGVYGYTF. The CDR3 DNA is TGTGCCAGCAGTGTCCCCAGCGGGGTCTATGGCTACACCTTC. The chain combines TRBV6-1 with TRBJ1-2, with no clear D. The CDR3 totals 14 residues. The V end was cut by 4 bases, the J end by 4 bases, with 13 bases between. CDR1 and CDR2 (germline): MNHNS, SASEGT.